These 8 T cell receptor beta chains came from one sample sequenced in a study of post-analysis software for immune sequencing data. No cognate antigen is known for these TCRs. Study-level points and caveats: Included in a set of roughly five TRBV segments more frequent in patients than controls were TRBV5-6, TRBV5-1 and TRBV20-1.

Included in the TCR beta cDNA libraries were unique molecular identifiers. TCRdb re-called the PCR reads through MiXCR, storing one row per CDR3 protein. This table has about 500,000 distinct CDR3 sequences, approximately 45% appearing once. The sequenced material came from blood. These receptors were obtained from a girl aged 10 to 17 with multiple sclerosis.

The table lists this clonotype with a few counts. The chain is built from TRBV5-1 and TRBJ2-7; a possible D gene is TRBD2 (6 bases). CDR1 and CDR2 (germline): SGHRS, YFSETQ. CDR3 length equals 15 residues. Deletions cut 3 bases from V and 2 bases from J, with 15 bases between. The CDR3: CASSWGSGLTYEQYF. The CDR3 nucleotides read TGCGCCAGCAGCTGGGGTAGCGGTCTAACCTACGAGCAGTACTTC.

This clonotype was found a few times. The chain carries TRBV12-3 or TRBV12-4 and TRBJ1-2; 10 nucleotides agree with TRBD1. Unmatched junction bases numbered 5, after V lost 3 bases and J lost 7 bases. CDR3 length: 14 residues. CDR3 protein: CASSFGQGVGGYTF. CDR3 nucleotides: TGTGCCAGCAGTTTCGGACAGGGGGTAGGTGGCTACACCTTC.

This rearrangement joins TRBV5-1 to TRBJ2-7; 12 bases agree with TRBD2. The J call is in doubt because the DNA end fits TRBJ2-5 better. CDR3 size: 16 residues. CDR1 SGHRS and CDR2 YFSETQ come from the germline V gene. The CDR3 bases are TGCGCCAGCAGCTTGCGACTAGCGGGAGATCGAGAGACCCAGTACTTC. As protein: CASSLRLAGDRETQYF.

This chain connects TRBV7-2 to TRBJ2-4; D gene uncertain. The DNA end favors TRBJ2-7, so the J call may be wrong. CDR1 is SGHTA and CDR2 is FQGNSA in the germline V gene. The CDR3 totals 12 residues. The chain's CDR3 is CASSLSLHEQYF. CDR3 sequence (DNA): TGTGCCAGCAGCTTATCCCTCCACGAGCAGTACTTC.

This clonotype occurred once. The chain carries TRBV2 and TRBJ2-1; 10 bases are shared with TRBD2. CDR1 SNHLY and CDR2 FYNNEI come from the germline V gene. The CDR3 length is 17 residues. The junction had 11 bases not matched to a gene; V was cut back by 3 bases and J by 6 bases. The CDR3 is CASSDPATSGYRNEQFF. In DNA, the CDR3 is TGTGCCAGCAGTGACCCCGCGACTAGCGGGTATCGCAATGAGCAGTTCTTC.

The chain employs TRBV24-1 and TRBJ1-5, with D perhaps matching TRBD1 (6 bases). The germline V gene encodes CDR1 KGHDR and CDR2 SFDVKD. Trimming took off 2 bases at V and 1 base at J, with 8 bases between the two ends. The CDR3 runs 15 residues. The CDR3 region has the DNA TGTGCCACCAGTGATTCTACAGGGAGCAATCAGCCCCAGCATTTT. This encodes CATSDSTGSNQPQHF.

For this clonotype: An end of the junction differs from the germline gene, which may be a read error. The V call is TRBV6-6, the J call TRBJ2-1, with D uncertain. CDR1 MNHNY and CDR2 SVGAGI come from the germline V gene (reference sequence). The CDR3 runs to 13 residues. The CDR3 spells CASSTLSYNERFF. CDR3 DNA: TGTGCCAGCAGCACCCTTTCCTACAATGAGCGGTTCTTC.

The chain carries TRBV9 and TRBJ2-1, with TRBD2 identical over 9 bases. CDR3 length: 15 residues. With V trimmed by 0 bases and J by 8 bases, 6 bases remained unmatched. Per germline, CDR1 SGDLS and CDR2 YYNGEE. The CDR3 bases are TGTGCCAGCAGCGTAGATAGCGGGAGAGGGGATGAGCAGTTCTTC. Translating gives CASSVDSGRGDEQFF. The full variable domain, in which reference TRBV9 and TRBJ2-1 provide the parts outside the CDR3, is DSGVTQTPKHLITATGQRVTLRCSPRSGDLSVYWYQQSLDQGLQFLIQYYNGEERAKGNILERFSAQQFPDLHSELNLSSLELGDSALYFCASSVDSGRGDEQFFGPGTRLTVL.